Listed below are T cell receptor beta chains from one sample, sequenced in a study of blood T cell repertoires in COVID-19. The method was immunoSEQ multiplex PCR; TCRdb's version includes in-frame clones alone and lacks a portion of them. The repertoire holds about 150,000 clones, with under 80% as singletons. Specimen: peripheral blood. These receptors originate from a man aged 55 to 70 with acute or convalescent COVID-19. The conserved cysteine and the conserved F or W are not part of the CDR3 here. Not every row has a clone size; where given, it reads once, few, many or a size class.

abundance | j_gene | v_gene | CDR3aa
once | TRBJ2-1 | TRBV19 | ASSTLTRTDEQF
. | TRBJ2-3 | TRBV10-3 | AISLGQTTDTQY
. | TRBJ2-3 | TRBV11-2 | ASSQGLAESFTDTQY
. | TRBJ2-1 | TRBV25-1 | ASSEQQGAYNEQF
. | TRBJ2-1 | TRBV10-3 | AIREPTVYNEQF
few | TRBJ2-1 | TRBV27 | ASSLFVLSGGNEQF
few | TRBJ1-5 | TRBV7-9 | ASSGTGNQPQH
. | TRBJ2-1 | TRBV5-4 | ASSLDSSSYNEQF
. | TRBJ2-3 | TRBV24-1 | ATSEGGRALDTQY
. | TRBJ1-1 | TRBV21-1 | ASADPGQGNPSANTEAF
few | TRBJ2-5 | TRBV3-1/TRBV3-2 | ASSSTSGGRQETQY